The 2 T cell receptor beta chains reported below all come from one sample, sequenced in a study of cytomegalovirus exposure and HLA in healthy donors. PCR involved 60 Vbeta and 13 Jbeta primers. Only in-frame clones appear in the TCRdb table, and some are missing; sequencing was by immunoSEQ multiplex PCR. The top ten clones hold around 9.1% of a sample with roughly 89,000 clones, roughly 80% of them seen once. The sequenced material came from PBMCs. All receptors come from a man younger than 45 in good health and CMV-seropositive.

The chain carries TRBV30 and TRBJ2-7, with TRBD2 matching 13 bases. Per germline, CDR1 GTSNPN and CDR2 SVGIG (reference sequence). V shed 7 bases, J shed 0 bases, and the junction held 12 bases outside the gene matches. The CDR3 length is 17 residues. CDR3 bases: TGTGCCTCTACCCTCCAGGGACTAGCGGGGAGCTCCTACGAGCAGTACTTC. It translates to CASTLQGLAGSSYEQYF.

This clone was counted a few times. The chain carries TRBV19 and TRBJ1-5; possibly TRBD1 for D (6 bases). Trimming pared 5 bases from V and 5 bases from J, leaving 10 bases between. CDR1 is LNHDA and CDR2 is SQIVND in the germline V gene (reference sequence). CDR3 length equals 13 residues. The CDR3 protein is CASSDQGYQPQHF. The CDR3 DNA sequence: TGTGCCAGTAGTGACCAGGGGTATCAGCCCCAGCATTTT.